Sequencing of this T cell receptor beta chain was carried out in a study of blood T cell repertoires in COVID-19. The protocol was immunoSEQ multiplex PCR, while the TCRdb copy is restricted to in-frame clones and leaves out a portion. The sample lists fewer than 350,000 clones, 80% to 95% occurring once. Germline V gene lookup returns CDR1 MNHEY and CDR2 SVGAGI. The CDR3 sequence is 13 residues long. V was pared by 6 bases and J by 1 base, with 7 bases between. This sequence was found in a woman in her thirties with COVID-19, enrolled during active disease. The genes are TRBV6-5 and TRBJ1-5; D is unclear. The sequencing sample was made of peripheral blood. The CDR3 sequence: CASRLTSNQPQHF. The DNA for the CDR3 is TGTGCCAGCAGGCTTACAAGCAATCAGCCCCAGCATTTT.